The 7 T cell receptor beta chains below all came from one sample that was sequenced in a study of cytomegalovirus exposure and HLA in healthy donors. 13 Jbeta primers and 60 Vbeta primers were used for the PCR. The table came from immunoSEQ multiplex PCR; TCRdb's copy has only in-frame clones and leaves some out. The sample lists roughly 120,000 clones, over 60% occurring once. The sample consisted of PBMCs. These receptors came from a young man in good health and CMV-seronegative.

The chain recombines TRBV10-1 with TRBJ2-7; 12 bases are shared with TRBD2. J gave up 7 bases and V 0 bases, and 10 bases lay outside the gene matches. CDR3 size: 17 residues. CDR1 is WNHNN and CDR2 is SYGVQD in the germline V gene (reference sequence). The CDR3 DNA is TGCGCCAGCAGTGAGTCCGAGGCTAGCGGGAGGGCCGGGGAGCAGTACGTC. It translates to CASSESEASGRAGEQYV.

This chain joins TRBV6-1 and TRBJ2-7; 9 bases line up with TRBD1. Germline lookup yields CDR1 MNHNS and CDR2 SASEGT. J lost 0 bases, V lost 7 bases, and 7 bases had no gene match. The CDR3 is 15 amino acids. The CDR3 loop reads CASKTGTGSSYEQYV. The CDR3 coding sequence is TGTGCCAGCAAGACAGGGACAGGGAGCTCCTACGAGCAGTACGTC.

The chain employs TRBV4-1 and TRBJ2-1; 13 nucleotides agree with TRBD2. CDR1 is MGHRA and CDR2 is YSYEKL in the germline V gene. After removal of 4 bases from V and 6 bases from J, the junction contained 9 bases not matched to a gene. The CDR3 length is 17 residues. Here the CDR3 DNA reads TGCGCCAGCAGCCCAGCAGGACTAGCGGGAGAGGCCAATGAGCAGTTCTTC. Protein product: CASSPAGLAGEANEQFF.

This clone was observed a single time. The rearrangement uses TRBV7-9 and TRBJ2-7, with 8 positions matching TRBD2. The J segment lost 2 bases and the V segment lost 5 bases, leaving 11 bases of the junction unmatched. The CDR3 runs to 16 residues. The germline V gene encodes CDR1 SEHNR and CDR2 FQNEAQ (reference sequence). Written as DNA, the CDR3 is TGTGCCAGCAGCGCCCCCGTTAGCGGGAACACCTACGAGCAGTACGTC. It codes for CASSAPVSGNTYEQYV.

The chain joins TRBV7-6 to TRBJ2-7; 8 bases match TRBD2. This CDR3 has 18 residues. Unmatched junction bases numbered 17, after V lost 1 base and J lost 6 bases. Germline V lookup: CDR1 SGHVS, CDR2 FNYEAQ. In DNA, the CDR3 is TGTGCCAGCAGCTTAGATGGCGGGGTACGGGAGGGCCCATGCGAGCAGTACGTC. Residues: CASSLDGGVREGPCEQYV.

V and J are TRBV2 and TRBJ2-5, with D tentatively TRBD2 (5 bases). V lost 5 bases to trimming and J lost 9 bases, with 7 bases between them. Germline CDR1 SNHLY, CDR2 FYNNEI. The CDR3 is 10 residues long. CDR3 amino acids: CASSLEAQYF. The DNA of the CDR3 is TGTGCCAGCAGTCTGGAGGCCCAGTACTTC.

This clone was seen once. The chain has TRBV11-3 and TRBJ2-1, with TRBD1 matching over 7 bases. This CDR3 has 15 amino acids. Germline assignment: CDR1 SGHNT and CDR2 YENEEA. V gave up 1 base and J gave up 2 bases; unmatched junction bases: 2. For the CDR3, the DNA is TGTGCCAGCAGCTTAGTGCAGGGGGCCTACAATGAGCAGTTCTTC. Translating gives CASSLVQGAYNEQFF.